This T cell receptor beta chain comes out of a study of T cell responses to AZD1222 COVID-19 vaccine. Regarding the study as a whole: In all cases, repertoires were sampled only after the peak T cell response.

About this clone: Its antigen is unidentified.

V was pared by 4 bases and J by 0 bases, with 8 bases between. Looked up from germline, CDR1 is SGDLS and CDR2 is YYNGEE. This CDR3 comprises 14 residues. Sequencing was performed with immunoSEQ multiplex PCR; in TCRdb, only in-frame clones are kept and a portion is missing. This sample carries some 130,000 clones, around 90% of them seen once, and the ten largest clones take roughly 1.1%. The rearrangement uses TRBV9 and TRBJ1-5, with a weak D call TRBD1 (5 bases). This material consisted of peripheral blood, taken 28 days after the second AZD1222 dose. This sequence was found in an adult who received the AZD1222 COVID-19 vaccine. The chain's CDR3 is CASSRGGSNQPQHF. DNA of the CDR3: TGTGCCAGCAGCCGGGGGGGTAGCAATCAGCCCCAGCATTTT.